This is a list of T cell receptor beta chains from one sample in a study of blood T cell repertoires in COVID-19. This table comes from immunoSEQ multiplex PCR, and its TCRdb copy is limited to in-frame clones, with some not included. The sample lists about 320,000 clones, 90% occurring once. Material for sequencing was PBMCs or T cells enriched from blood (not recorded which). The receptors come from a man aged 55 to 70 who had recovered from COVID-19. Each CDR3 is given with its conserved first and last residue. D genes are given only for firm matches. Expanded clones get a size class; other rows say once, few or many, or leave the size out.

>NA|TRBV11-2|TRBD1|TRBJ2-2
TGTGCCAGCAGCCCACAGGGGACCGGGGAGCTGTTTTTT
CASSPQGTGELFF
>few|TRBV7-9|TRBD1|TRBJ1-4
TGTGCCAGCAGCTTAAAAAAGACAGGGCGGGAAAAACTGTTTTTT
CASSLKKTGREKLFF
>NA|TRBV5-1|TRBD1|TRBJ1-2
TGCGCCAGCAGGAATACCGGGACAGGCTCGGGGGGCTACACCTTC
CASRNTGTGSGGYTF
>NA|TRBV4-2|NA|TRBJ1-3
TGTGCCAGCAGCCAAGCTGGGCCCAGCTCTGGAAACACCATATATTTT
CASSQAGPSSGNTIYF
>once|TRBV5-1|NA|TRBJ1-1
TGCGCCAGCAGCTTGGGGGGCCCTCGGGTGAACACTGAAGCTTTCTTT
CASSLGGPRVNTEAFF
>NA|TRBV30|TRBD2|TRBJ2-3
TGTGCCTGGAGCCCGGGCGGGGGTCGTAGAGATACGCAGTATTTT
CAWSPGGGRRDTQYF
>NA|TRBV9|NA|TRBJ1-1
TGTGCCAGCAGCGTGGACAGCTATGTCACTGAAGCTTTCTTT
CASSVDSYVTEAFF
>NA|TRBV7-9|NA|TRBJ2-2
TGTGCCAGCAGCACCCTTCTAGGCAGCTTGGGACTTGTGGCGTGTTGTACCGGGGAGCTGTTTTTT
CASSTLLGSLGLVACCTGELFF
>NA|TRBV24-1|NA|TRBJ1-4
TGTGCCACCAGTGACACGGGACATTCCAGACTGTTTTTT
CATSDTGHSRLFF
>NA|TRBV6-5|TRBD2|TRBJ2-5
TGTGCCAGCGGGACTAGCGGGAGGGTAGAGACCCAGTACTTC
CASGTSGRVETQYF
>NA|TRBV6-6|NA|TRBJ2-2
TGTGCCAGCAGGTCCCTAGCCGGCGTGGGCACCGGGGAGCTGTTTTTT
CASRSLAGVGTGELFF
>once|TRBV11-2|TRBD2|TRBJ2-2
TGTGCCAGCAGCTTAACTAGCGGGCTGAACACCGGGGAGCTGTTTTTT
CASSLTSGLNTGELFF
>NA|TRBV19|NA|TRBJ1-1
TGTGCCAGTAGTACCGGAAGGGATAGGGGCCAGACTGAAGCTTTCTTT
CASSTGRDRGQTEAFF
>once|TRBV29-1|NA|TRBJ1-1
TGCAGCGTTGAAGAGAGGTCCTACACTGAAGCTTTCTTT
CSVEERSYTEAFF
>NA|TRBV5-1|NA|TRBJ1-5
TGCGCCAGCAGCTTGGGCGACAAAAATCAGCCCCAGCATTTT
CASSLGDKNQPQHF
>NA|TRBV9|TRBD2|TRBJ2-3
TGTGCCAGCAGCGTTAGCGGGATGAGCACAGATACGCAGTATTTT
CASSVSGMSTDTQYF
>once|TRBV2|TRBD2|TRBJ2-1
TGTGCCAGCAGTGACTCGACTAGCGGGTTGTACAATGAGCAGTTCTTC
CASSDSTSGLYNEQFF
>NA|TRBV6-5|NA|TRBJ2-1
TGTGCCAGCAGTTACTCGTCCCGGGATATAGTCTTCTTC
CASSYSSRDIVFF
>NA|TRBV7-3|TRBD1|TRBJ1-6
TGTGCCAGCAGCCCCCGGGACAGGGGGGCTAATTCACCCCTCCACTTT
CASSPRDRGANSPLHF
>once|TRBV30|TRBD1|TRBJ1-5
TGTGCCTGGAGTCTCTCCGGGACAGGCAATCAGCCCCAGCATTTT
CAWSLSGTGNQPQHF
>NA|TRBV27|NA|TRBJ1-6
TGTGCCAGCAGTCCCGCGGGGTGGGACTCCTATAATTCACCCCTCCACTTT
CASSPAGWDSYNSPLHF
>once|TRBV7-9|TRBD2|TRBJ2-7
TGTGCCAGCAGCGGATCCAAACTAGCGGGGGAATACGAGCAGTACTTC
CASSGSKLAGEYEQYF
>NA|TRBV6-5|NA|TRBJ1-3
TGTGCCAGCAACGGGCGGGGCAACTCTGGAAACACCATATATTTT
CASNGRGNSGNTIYF
>NA|TRBV11-3|TRBD2|TRBJ2-7
TGTGCCAGCAGCCCCCGGTTTAGCGGGAGTTTTTTCGAGCAGTACTTC
CASSPRFSGSFFEQYF
>NA|TRBV6-6|TRBD1|TRBJ2-5
TGTGCCAGCAGTAACAGGGGAGTGGAGACCCAGTACTTC
CASSNRGVETQYF
>NA|TRBV7-9|TRBD1|TRBJ1-2
TGTGCCAGCAGTAGGACAGGGGGCAACTATGGCTACACCTTC
CASSRTGGNYGYTF
>NA|TRBV4-1|TRBD1|TRBJ1-5
TGCGCCAGCAGCCAAGAAATGCAGGGGGGCGTAGGGTTGTGGCCCCAGCATTTT
CASSQEMQGGVGLWPQHF
>NA|TRBV5-1|TRBD1|TRBJ1-2
TGCGCCAGCAGCTTGGACCCGGGACAGGGAAATGGCTACACCTTC
CASSLDPGQGNGYTF
>NA|TRBV19|NA|TRBJ1-6
TGTGCCAGTAGCTCAGGGGTTGGATCACCCCTCCACTTT
CASSSGVGSPLHF
>NA|TRBV9|TRBD1|TRBJ2-5
TGTGCCAGCAGCTGGGACGGACAGGGGACCCAGTACTTC
CASSWDGQGTQYF
>once|TRBV7-9|TRBD2|TRBJ2-1
TGTGCCGGGGCGCCGTATAGCGGGGGACTTGAGCAGTTCTTC
CAGAPYSGGLEQFF
>NA|TRBV10-3|NA|TRBJ1-1
TGTGCCATCAGTGAGCCACGGGAGAACACTGAAGCTTTCTTT
CAISEPRENTEAFF
>once|TRBV7-8|NA|TRBJ2-2
TGTGCCAGCAGCCCACTAAGGTTGAACACCGGGGAGCTGTTTTTT
CASSPLRLNTGELFF